The rows below give T cell receptor beta chains drawn from one sample of a study of cytomegalovirus exposure and HLA in healthy donors. Here immunoSEQ multiplex PCR was the method, and the copy in TCRdb shows in-frame clones only, minus some. The table includes under 130,000 clones, 55% to 65% detected once. The specimen sequenced was PBMCs. The receptors derive from a man aged 25 to 40 in good health and CMV-seropositive. Each CDR3 is given with its conserved first and last residue. The D gene is left open where the match is weak. Clone size is given for some rows only: seen once, a few or many times, or a class if the clone is expanded.

d_call	clone_size	v_call	j_call	cdr3_aa	cdr3_nt
TRBD2	.	TRBV27	TRBJ2-7	CASSSRPGLAGESYEQYF	TGTGCCAGCAGTTCCCGACCGGGACTAGCGGGGGAATCCTACGAGCAGTACTTC
TRBD1	.	TRBV7-2	TRBJ2-3	CASSRQGATDTQYF	TGTGCCAGCAGCCGACAGGGGGCCACAGATACGCAGTATTTT
.	.	TRBV7-9	TRBJ1-1	CASSSQPGQPNTEAFF	TGTGCCAGCAGCAGCCAACCGGGACAACCGAACACTGAAGCTTTCTTT
.	.	TRBV5-1	TRBJ2-3	CASSLASSDTQYF	TGCGCCAGCAGCTTGGCCTCGTCCGATACGCAGTATTTT
TRBD1	few	TRBV9	TRBJ1-2	CASRAGQGAYSGYTF	TGTGCCAGCAGGGCGGGACAGGGGGCCTATTCCGGCTACACCTTC
.	.	TRBV4-2	TRBJ2-7	CASSQDRLAYEQYF	TGTGCCAGCAGCCAAGACAGGTTGGCTTACGAGCAGTACTTC
.	.	TRBV11-3	TRBJ2-3	CASSSISGTHSTDTQYF	TGTGCCAGCAGCTCAATTTCGGGAACCCACAGCACAGATACGCAGTATTTT
.	.	TRBV14	TRBJ2-3	CASSRGSGADTQYF	TGTGCCAGCAGCCGAGGGTCAGGGGCAGATACGCAGTATTTT
TRBD1	.	TRBV14	TRBJ2-7	CASRLTGDYEQYF	TGTGCCAGCAGACTCACAGGGGACTACGAGCAGTACTTC
.	.	TRBV5-6	TRBJ2-3	CASSLEVGRVADTQYF	TGTGCCAGCAGCTTGGAGGTTGGCAGGGTGGCAGATACGCAGTATTTT